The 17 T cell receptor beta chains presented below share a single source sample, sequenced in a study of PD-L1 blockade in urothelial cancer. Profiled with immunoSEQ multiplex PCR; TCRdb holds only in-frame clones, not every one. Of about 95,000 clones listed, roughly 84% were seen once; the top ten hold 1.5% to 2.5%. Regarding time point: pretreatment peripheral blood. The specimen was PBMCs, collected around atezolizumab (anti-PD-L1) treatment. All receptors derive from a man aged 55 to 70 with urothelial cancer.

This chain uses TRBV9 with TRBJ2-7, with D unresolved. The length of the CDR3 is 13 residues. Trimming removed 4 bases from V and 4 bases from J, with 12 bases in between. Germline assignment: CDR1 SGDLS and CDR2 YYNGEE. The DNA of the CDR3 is TGTGCCAGCAGCTTAAATGCGGCTTACGAGCAGTACTTC. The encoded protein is CASSLNAAYEQYF.

The CDR3 DNA is TGTGCCAGCACCAAGGGGGACAGGACATACGAGCAGTACTTC. Amino acids: CASTKGDRTYEQYF. The chain has TRBV28 and TRBJ2-7; TRBD1 agrees at 8 bases. Germline values: CDR1 MDHEN, CDR2 SYDVKM. The CDR3 totals 14 residues. After removal of 7 bases from V and 4 bases from J, the junction contained 9 bases not matched to a gene.

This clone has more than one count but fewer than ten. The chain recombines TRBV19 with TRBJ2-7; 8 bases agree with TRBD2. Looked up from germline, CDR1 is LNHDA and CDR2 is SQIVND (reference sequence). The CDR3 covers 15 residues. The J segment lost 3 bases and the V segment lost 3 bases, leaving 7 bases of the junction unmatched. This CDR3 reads CASSIVAGSNYEQYF. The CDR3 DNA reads TGTGCCAGTAGTATCGTAGCGGGATCAAACTACGAGCAGTACTTC.

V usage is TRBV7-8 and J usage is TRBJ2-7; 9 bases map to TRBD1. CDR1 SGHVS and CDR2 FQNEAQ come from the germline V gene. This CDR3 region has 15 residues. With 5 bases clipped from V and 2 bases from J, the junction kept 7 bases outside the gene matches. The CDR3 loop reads CASSLRTGATYEQYF. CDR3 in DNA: TGTGCCAGCAGCCTACGGACAGGGGCAACCTACGAGCAGTACTTC. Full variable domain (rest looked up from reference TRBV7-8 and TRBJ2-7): GAGVSQSPRYKVAKRGQDVALRCDPISGHVSLFWYQQALGQGPEFLTYFQNEAQLDKSGLPSDRFFAERPEGSVSTLKIQRTQQEDSAVYLCASSLRTGATYEQYFGPGTRLTVT.

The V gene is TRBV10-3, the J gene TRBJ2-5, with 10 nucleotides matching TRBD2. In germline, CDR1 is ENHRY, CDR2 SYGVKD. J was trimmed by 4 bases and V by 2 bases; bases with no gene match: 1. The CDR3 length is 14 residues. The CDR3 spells CAISEVAGGETQYF. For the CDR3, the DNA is TGTGCCATCAGTGAGGTAGCGGGAGGAGAGACCCAGTACTTC.

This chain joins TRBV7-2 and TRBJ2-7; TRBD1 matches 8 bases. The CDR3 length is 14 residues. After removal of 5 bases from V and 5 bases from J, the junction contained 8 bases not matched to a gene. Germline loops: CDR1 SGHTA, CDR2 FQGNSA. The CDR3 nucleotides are TGTGCCAGCAGCACCCGGACAGGGAGCGACGAGCAGTACTTC. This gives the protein CASSTRTGSDEQYF. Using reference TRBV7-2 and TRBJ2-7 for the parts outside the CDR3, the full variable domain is GAGVSQSPSNKVTEKGKDVELRCDPISGHTALYWYRQSLGQGLEFLIYFQGNSAPDKSGLPSDRFSAERTGGSVSTLTIQRTQQEDSAVYLCASSTRTGSDEQYFGPGTRLTVT.

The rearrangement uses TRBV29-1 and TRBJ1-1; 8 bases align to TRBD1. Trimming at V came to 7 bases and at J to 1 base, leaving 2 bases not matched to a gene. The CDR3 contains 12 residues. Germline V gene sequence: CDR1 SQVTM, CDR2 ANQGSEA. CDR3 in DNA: TGCAGCGCTGGGACAGGGAACACTGAAGCTTTCTTT. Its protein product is CSAGTGNTEAFF.

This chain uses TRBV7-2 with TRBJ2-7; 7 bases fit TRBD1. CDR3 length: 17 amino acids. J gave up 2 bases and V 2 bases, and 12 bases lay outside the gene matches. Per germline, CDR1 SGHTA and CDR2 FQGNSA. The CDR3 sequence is CASSLPSTGSLTYEQYF. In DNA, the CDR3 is TGTGCCAGCAGCTTACCCTCGACAGGGTCCCTAACCTACGAGCAGTACTTC.

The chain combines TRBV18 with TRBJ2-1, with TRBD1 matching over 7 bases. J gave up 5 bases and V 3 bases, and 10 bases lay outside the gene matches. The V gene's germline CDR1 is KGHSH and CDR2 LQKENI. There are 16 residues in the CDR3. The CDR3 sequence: CASSPRGQRSDNEQFF. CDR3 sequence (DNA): TGTGCCAGCTCACCTCGGGGACAGAGGTCAGACAATGAGCAGTTCTTC.

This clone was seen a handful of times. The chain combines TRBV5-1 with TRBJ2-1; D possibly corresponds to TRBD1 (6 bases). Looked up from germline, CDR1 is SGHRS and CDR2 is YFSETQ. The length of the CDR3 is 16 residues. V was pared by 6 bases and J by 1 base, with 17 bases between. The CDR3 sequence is CASTLGSTGSYNEQFF. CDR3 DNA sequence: TGCGCCAGCACCCTGGGATCCACAGGGTCCTACAATGAGCAGTTCTTC. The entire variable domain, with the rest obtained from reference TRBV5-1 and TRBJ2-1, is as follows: KAGVTQTPRYLIKTRGQQVTLSCSPISGHRSVSWYQQTPGQGLQFLFEYFSETQRNKGNFPGRFSGRQFSNSRSEMNVSTLELGDSALYLCASTLGSTGSYNEQFFGPGTRLTVL.

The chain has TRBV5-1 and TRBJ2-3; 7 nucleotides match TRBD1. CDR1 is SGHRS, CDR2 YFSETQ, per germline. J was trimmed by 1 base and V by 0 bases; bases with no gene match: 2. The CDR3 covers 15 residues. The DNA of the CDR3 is TGCGCCAGCAGCTTGGGAGACAGGGGCACAGATACGCAGTATTTT. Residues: CASSLGDRGTDTQYF.

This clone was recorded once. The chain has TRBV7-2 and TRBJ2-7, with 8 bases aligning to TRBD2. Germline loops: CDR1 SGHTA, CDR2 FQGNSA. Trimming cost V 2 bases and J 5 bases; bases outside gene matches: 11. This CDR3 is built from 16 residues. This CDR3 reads CASSLLRGALKNEQYF. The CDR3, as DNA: TGTGCCAGCAGCTTATTGCGGGGGGCTCTAAAAAACGAGCAGTACTTC.

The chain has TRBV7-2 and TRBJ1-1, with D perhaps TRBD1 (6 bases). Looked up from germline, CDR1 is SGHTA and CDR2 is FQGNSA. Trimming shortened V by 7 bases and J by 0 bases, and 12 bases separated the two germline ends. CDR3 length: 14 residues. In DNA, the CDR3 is TGTGCCAGCACCAAAGCAGGGGTGAACACTGAAGCTTTCTTT. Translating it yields CASTKAGVNTEAFF. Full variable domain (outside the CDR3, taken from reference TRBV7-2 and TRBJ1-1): GAGVSQSPSNKVTEKGKDVELRCDPISGHTALYWYRQSLGQGLEFLIYFQGNSAPDKSGLPSDRFSAERTGGSVSTLTIQRTQQEDSAVYLCASTKAGVNTEAFFGQGTRLTVV.

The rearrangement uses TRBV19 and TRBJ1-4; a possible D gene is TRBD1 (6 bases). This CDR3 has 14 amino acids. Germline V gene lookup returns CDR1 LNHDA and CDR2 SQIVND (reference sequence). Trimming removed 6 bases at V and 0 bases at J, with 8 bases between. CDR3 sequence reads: CASSEGATNEKLFF. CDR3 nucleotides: TGTGCCAGTAGCGAGGGGGCAACTAATGAAAAACTGTTTTTT.

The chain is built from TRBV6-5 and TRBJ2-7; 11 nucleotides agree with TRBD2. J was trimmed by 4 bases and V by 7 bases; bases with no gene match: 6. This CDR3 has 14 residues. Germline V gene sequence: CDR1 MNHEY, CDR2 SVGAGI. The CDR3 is CASKLAGANYEQYF. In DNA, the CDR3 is TGTGCCAGCAAACTAGCGGGGGCCAATTACGAGCAGTACTTC.

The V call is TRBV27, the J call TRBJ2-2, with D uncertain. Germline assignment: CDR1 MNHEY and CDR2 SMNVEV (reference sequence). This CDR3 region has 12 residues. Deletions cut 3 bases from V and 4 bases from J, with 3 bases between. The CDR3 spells CASSFSTGELFF. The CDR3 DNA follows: TGTGCCAGCAGTTTCAGCACCGGGGAGCTGTTTTTT.

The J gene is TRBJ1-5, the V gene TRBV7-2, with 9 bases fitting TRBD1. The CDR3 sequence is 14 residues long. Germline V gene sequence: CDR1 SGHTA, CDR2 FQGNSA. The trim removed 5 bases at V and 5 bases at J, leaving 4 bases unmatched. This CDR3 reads CASSPGQGDQPQHF. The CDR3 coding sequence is TGTGCCAGCAGCCCGGGACAGGGCGATCAGCCCCAGCATTTT.